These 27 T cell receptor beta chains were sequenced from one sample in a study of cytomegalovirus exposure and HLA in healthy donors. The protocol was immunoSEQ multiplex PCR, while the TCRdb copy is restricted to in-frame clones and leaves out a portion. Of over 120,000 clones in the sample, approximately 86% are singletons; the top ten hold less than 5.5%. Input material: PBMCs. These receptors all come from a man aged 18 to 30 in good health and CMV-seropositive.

The CDR3 sequence: CASSPLTGVTYEQYF. For the CDR3, the DNA is TGCGCCAGCAGCCCCTTGACAGGGGTTACCTACGAGCAGTACTTC. The chain uses TRBV4-1 and TRBJ2-7; 8 nucleotides match TRBD1. The CDR3 loop spans 15 amino acids. J was trimmed by 2 bases and V by 4 bases; bases with no gene match: 7. In germline, CDR1 is MGHRA, CDR2 YSYEKL.

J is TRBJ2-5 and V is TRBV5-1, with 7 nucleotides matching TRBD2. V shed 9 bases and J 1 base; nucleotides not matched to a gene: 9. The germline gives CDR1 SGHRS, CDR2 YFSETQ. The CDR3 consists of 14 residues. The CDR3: CATSPGGGQETQYF. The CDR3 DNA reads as TGCGCCACATCCCCAGGCGGGGGCCAAGAGACCCAGTACTTC.

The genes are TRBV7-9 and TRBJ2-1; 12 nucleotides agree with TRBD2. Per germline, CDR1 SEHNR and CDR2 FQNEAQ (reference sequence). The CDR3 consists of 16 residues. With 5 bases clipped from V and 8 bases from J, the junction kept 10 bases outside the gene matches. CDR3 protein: CASSHGLAGSGDEQFF. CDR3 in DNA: TGTGCCAGCAGCCATGGACTAGCGGGATCTGGCGATGAGCAGTTCTTC.

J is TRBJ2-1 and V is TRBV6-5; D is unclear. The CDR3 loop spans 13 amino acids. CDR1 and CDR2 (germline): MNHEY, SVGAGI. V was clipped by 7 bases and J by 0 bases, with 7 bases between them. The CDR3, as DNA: TGTGCCAGCACCCCGAGCTCCTACAATGAGCAGTTCTTC. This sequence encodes CASTPSSYNEQFF.

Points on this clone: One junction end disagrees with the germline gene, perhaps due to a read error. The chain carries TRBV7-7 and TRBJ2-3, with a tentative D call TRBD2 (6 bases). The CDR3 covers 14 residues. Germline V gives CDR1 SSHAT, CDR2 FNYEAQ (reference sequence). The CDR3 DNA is TGTGCTAGCAGCTTCGGAGGGAGCACAGATACGCAGTATTTT. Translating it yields CASSFGGSTDTQYF.

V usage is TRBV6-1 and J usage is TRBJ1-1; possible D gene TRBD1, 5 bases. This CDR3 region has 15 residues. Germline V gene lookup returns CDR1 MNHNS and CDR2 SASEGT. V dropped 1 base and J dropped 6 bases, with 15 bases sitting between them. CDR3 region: CASSEGGRMSAEAFF. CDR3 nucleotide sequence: TGTGCCAGCAGTGAAGGGGGCAGAATGAGCGCTGAAGCTTTCTTT.

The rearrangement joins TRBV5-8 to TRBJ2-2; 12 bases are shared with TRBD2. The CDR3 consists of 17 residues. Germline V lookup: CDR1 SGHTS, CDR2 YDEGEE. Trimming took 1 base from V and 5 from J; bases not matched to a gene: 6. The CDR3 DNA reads TGTGCCAGCAGCTTGTCAAGACTAGCGGGAGAAACCGGGGAGCTGTTTTTT. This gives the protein CASSLSRLAGETGELFF.

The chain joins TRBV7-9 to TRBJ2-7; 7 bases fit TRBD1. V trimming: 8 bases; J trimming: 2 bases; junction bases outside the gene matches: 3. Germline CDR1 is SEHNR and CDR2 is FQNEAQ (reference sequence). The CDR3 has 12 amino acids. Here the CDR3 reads CASSTGAYEQYF. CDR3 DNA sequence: TGTGCCAGCTCTACAGGGGCCTACGAGCAGTACTTC.

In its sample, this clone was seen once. DNA of the CDR3: TGTGCCAGCAGCTTCGGGACTCTAAAGTACAATGAGCAGTTCTTC. This encodes CASSFGTLKYNEQFF. V and J are TRBV5-4 and TRBJ2-1; maybe TRBD2 (6 bases). The CDR3 sequence is 15 residues long. Trimming stripped 2 bases from V and 4 bases from J, with 13 bases between. Germline V CDR1 and CDR2: SGHNT, YYREEE (reference sequence).

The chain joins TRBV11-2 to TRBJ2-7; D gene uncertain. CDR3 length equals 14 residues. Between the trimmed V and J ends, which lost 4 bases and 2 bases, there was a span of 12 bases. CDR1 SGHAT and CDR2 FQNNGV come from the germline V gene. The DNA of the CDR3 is TGTGCCAGCAGCTATTCGACCAGCGCCTACGAGCAGTACTTC. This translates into CASSYSTSAYEQYF.

The CDR3 sequence is CASSYSANTEAFF. The CDR3 nucleotides read TGTGCCAGCAGTTACTCGGCGAACACTGAAGCTTTCTTT. This rearrangement joins TRBV6-5 to TRBJ1-1; D is ambiguous. The CDR3 runs to 13 residues. Germline CDR1 and CDR2: MNHEY and SVGAGI. V was pared by 0 bases and J by 1 base, with 3 bases between.

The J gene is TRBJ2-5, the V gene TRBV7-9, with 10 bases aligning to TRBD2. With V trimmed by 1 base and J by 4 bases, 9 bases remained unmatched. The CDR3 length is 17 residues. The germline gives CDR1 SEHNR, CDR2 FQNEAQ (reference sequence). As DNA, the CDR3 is TGTGCCAGCAGCTTAGGAGGTCCTAGCGGGAGAATAGAGACCCAGTACTTC. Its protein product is CASSLGGPSGRIETQYF.

The CDR3 reads CSVTSGSGYEQFF. The CDR3 bases are TGCAGCGTGACTAGCGGGAGTGGGTATGAGCAGTTCTTC. The V and J genes are TRBV29-1 and TRBJ2-1; 12 bases fit TRBD2. The J segment lost 8 bases and the V segment lost 6 bases, leaving 5 bases of the junction unmatched. Looked up from germline, CDR1 is SQVTM and CDR2 is ANQGSEA. There are 13 residues in the CDR3.

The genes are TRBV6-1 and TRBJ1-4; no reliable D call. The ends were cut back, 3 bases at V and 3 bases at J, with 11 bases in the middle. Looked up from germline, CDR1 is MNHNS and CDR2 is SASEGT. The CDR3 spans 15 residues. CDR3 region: CASSDALRANEKLFF. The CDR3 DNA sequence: TGTGCCAGCAGTGATGCGCTGAGAGCTAATGAAAAACTGTTTTTT.

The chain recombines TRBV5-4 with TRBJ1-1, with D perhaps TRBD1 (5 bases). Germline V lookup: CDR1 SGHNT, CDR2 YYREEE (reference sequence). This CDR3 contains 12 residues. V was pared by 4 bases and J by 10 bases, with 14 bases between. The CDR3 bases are TGTGCCAGCAGCCCACTGGGGGGGGGAGCTTTCTTT. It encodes CASSPLGGGAFF.

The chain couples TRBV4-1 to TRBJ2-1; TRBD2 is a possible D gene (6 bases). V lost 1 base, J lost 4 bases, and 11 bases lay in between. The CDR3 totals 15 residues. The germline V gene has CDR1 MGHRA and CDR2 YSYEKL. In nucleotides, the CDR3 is TGCGCCAGCAGCCAAGGTTGGGGGACTTACAATGAGCAGTTCTTC. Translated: CASSQGWGTYNEQFF.

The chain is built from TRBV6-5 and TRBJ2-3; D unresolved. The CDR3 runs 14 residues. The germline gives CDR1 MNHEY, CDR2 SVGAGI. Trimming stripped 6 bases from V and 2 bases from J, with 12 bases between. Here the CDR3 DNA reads TGTGCCAGCAGGAACAATCGATTCACAGATACGCAGTATTTT. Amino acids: CASRNNRFTDTQYF.

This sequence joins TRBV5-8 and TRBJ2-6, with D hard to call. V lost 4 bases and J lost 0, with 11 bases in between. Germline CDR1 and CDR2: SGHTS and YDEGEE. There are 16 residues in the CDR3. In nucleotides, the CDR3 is TGTGCCAGCAGCCTTTTGGAGAGCTCTGGGGCCAACGTCCTGACTTTC. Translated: CASSLLESSGANVLTF.

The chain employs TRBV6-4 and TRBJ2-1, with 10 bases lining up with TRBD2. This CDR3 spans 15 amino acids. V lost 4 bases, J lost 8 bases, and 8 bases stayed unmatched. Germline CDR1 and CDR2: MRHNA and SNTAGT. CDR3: CASSGLAGAGHEQFF. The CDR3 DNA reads TGTGCCAGCAGTGGTCTAGCGGGAGCGGGGCATGAGCAGTTCTTC.

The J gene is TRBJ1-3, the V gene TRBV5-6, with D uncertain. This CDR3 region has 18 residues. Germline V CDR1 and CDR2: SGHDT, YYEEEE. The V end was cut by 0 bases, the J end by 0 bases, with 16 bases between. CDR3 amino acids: CASSLAASQAISGNTIYF. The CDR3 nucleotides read TGTGCCAGCAGCTTGGCTGCTTCCCAAGCCATCTCTGGAAACACCATATATTTT.

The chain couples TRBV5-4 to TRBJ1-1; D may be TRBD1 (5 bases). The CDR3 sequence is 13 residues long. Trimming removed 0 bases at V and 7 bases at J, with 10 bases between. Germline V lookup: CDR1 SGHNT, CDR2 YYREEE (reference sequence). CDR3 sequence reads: CASSLVTGGEAFF. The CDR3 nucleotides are TGTGCCAGCAGCTTGGTAACGGGGGGTGAAGCTTTCTTT.

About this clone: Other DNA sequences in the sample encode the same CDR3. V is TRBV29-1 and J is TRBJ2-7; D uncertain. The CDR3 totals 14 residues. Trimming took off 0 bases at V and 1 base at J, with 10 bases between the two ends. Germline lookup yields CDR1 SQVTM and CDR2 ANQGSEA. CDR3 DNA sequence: TGCAGCGTTGAAGAGGCAGGTGGGTCCTACGAGCAGTACTTC. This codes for CSVEEAGGSYEQYF.

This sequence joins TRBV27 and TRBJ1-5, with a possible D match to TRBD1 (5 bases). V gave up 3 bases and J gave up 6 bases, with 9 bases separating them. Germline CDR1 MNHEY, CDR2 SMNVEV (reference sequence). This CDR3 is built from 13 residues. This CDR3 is CASSFGGTQPQHF. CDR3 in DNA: TGTGCCAGCAGTTTTGGCGGGACTCAGCCCCAGCATTTT.

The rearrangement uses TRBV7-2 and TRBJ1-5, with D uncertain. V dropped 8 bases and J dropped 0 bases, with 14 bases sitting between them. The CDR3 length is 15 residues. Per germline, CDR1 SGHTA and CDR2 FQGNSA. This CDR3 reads CASGTSGFSNQPQHF. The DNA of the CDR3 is TGTGCCAGCGGTACCTCGGGGTTTAGCAATCAGCCCCAGCATTTT. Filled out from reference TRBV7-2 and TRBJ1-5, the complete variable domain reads GAGVSQSPSNKVTEKGKDVELRCDPISGHTALYWYRQSLGQGLEFLIYFQGNSAPDKSGLPSDRFSAERTGGSVSTLTIQRTQQEDSAVYLCASGTSGFSNQPQHFGDGTRLSIL.

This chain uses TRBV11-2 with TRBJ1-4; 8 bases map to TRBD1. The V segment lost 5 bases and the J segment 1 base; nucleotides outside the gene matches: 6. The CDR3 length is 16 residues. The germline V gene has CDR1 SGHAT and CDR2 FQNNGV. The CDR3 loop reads CASSPGQVRTNEKLFF. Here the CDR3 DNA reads TGTGCCAGCAGCCCGGGACAGGTCAGAACTAATGAAAAACTGTTTTTT.

This CDR3 reads CASRERISNQPQHF. The CDR3 region has the DNA TGTGCCAGCAGGGAGAGAATTAGCAATCAGCCCCAGCATTTT. The chain has TRBV2 and TRBJ1-5; D call uncertain. The CDR3 sequence is 14 residues long. The germline V and J ends were trimmed by 6 bases and 0 bases, with 9 bases remaining between them. Germline V gene data show CDR1 as SNHLY and CDR2 as FYNNEI.

CDR3 sequence reads: CASSCRQGAPQPQHF. The CDR3 bases are TGTGCCAGCAGCTGCCGACAGGGGGCCCCTCAGCCCCAGCATTTT. V and J are TRBV7-4 and TRBJ1-5; TRBD1 aligns across 10 bases. Trimming took 4 bases from V and 6 from J; bases not matched to a gene: 6. The CDR3 contains 15 residues. Germline V gene sequence: CDR1 SGHVT, CDR2 SQSDAQ.